This passage covers 22 T cell receptor beta chains from one sample sequenced in a study of OX40 agonist ivuxolimab in advanced cancers. Libraries were prepared by immunoSEQ multiplex PCR; TCRdb keeps only in-frame clonotypes and omits some of them. The sample contains tens of thousands of clones, just over 85% of which appear only once. This sample comprised CD4+ or CD8+ T cells sorted from blood, obtained in a trial of the OX40 agonist ivuxolimab. The origin of the receptors is an adult with an advanced solid tumor such as melanoma, head and neck, liver or kidney cancer.

V is TRBV6-1 and J is TRBJ2-7; maybe TRBD2 (5 bases). V was trimmed by 7 bases and J by 0 bases, leaving 10 bases between them. Germline assignment: CDR1 MNHNS and CDR2 SASEGT. CDR3 size: 13 residues. Written as DNA, the CDR3 is TGTGCCAGCACCAGGACTTTCTCCTACGAGCAGTACTTC. This gives the protein CASTRTFSYEQYF.

The chain joins TRBV6-5 to TRBJ2-2; 8 bases map to TRBD1. The CDR3 covers 13 residues. CDR1 and CDR2 from the germline V gene are MNHEY and SVGAGI. The V and J ends lost 6 bases and 7 bases, in that order; junction bases with no gene match: 4. The CDR3 loop reads CASRAGGGGELFF. CDR3 coding DNA: TGTGCCAGCAGAGCAGGGGGCGGCGGGGAGCTGTTTTTT.

This chain uses TRBV19 with TRBJ2-7; 7 positions agree with TRBD1. The CDR3 has 13 amino acids. Germline CDR1 reads LNHDA; CDR2 reads SQIVND (reference sequence). J lost 3 bases, V lost 8 bases, and 7 bases had no gene match. The CDR3 DNA sequence: TGTGCCAGTCGACAGGGCATTGGCTACGAGCAGTACTTC. Its protein product is CASRQGIGYEQYF.

The chain recombines TRBV5-8 with TRBJ1-4; the D is unclear. Germline CDR1 is SGHTS and CDR2 is YDEGEE. Deletions cut 4 bases from V and 5 bases from J, with 15 bases between. This CDR3 contains 15 residues. CDR3: CASSLPGVGNEKLFF. Here the CDR3 DNA reads TGTGCCAGCAGCCTGCCGGGAGTGGGCAATGAAAAACTGTTTTTT.

This chain uses TRBV7-9 with TRBJ2-2; 7 nucleotides agree with TRBD1. This CDR3 is 15 amino acids long. The germline gives CDR1 SEHNR, CDR2 FQNEAQ (reference sequence). Unmatched junction bases numbered 4, after V lost 5 bases and J lost 1 base. CDR3 region: CASSPGQRNTGELFF. The CDR3 coding sequence is TGTGCCAGCAGCCCGGGACAGCGGAACACCGGGGAGCTGTTTTTT.

This chain links TRBV19 with TRBJ1-3; the match to TRBD1 covers 8 bases. From germline, CDR1 is LNHDA and CDR2 SQIVND (reference sequence). The length of the CDR3 is 14 residues. The V segment lost 6 bases and the J segment 4 bases; nucleotides outside the gene matches: 5. This CDR3 reads CASRVGTGGNTIYF. CDR3 bases: TGTGCCAGTAGAGTCGGGACAGGAGGAAACACCATATATTTT.

The count of this clone is one. The chain links TRBV5-6 to TRBJ2-3; no definite D call. Germline V gene data show CDR1 as SGHDT and CDR2 as YYEEEE. Between the trimmed V and J ends, which lost 0 bases and 0 bases, there was a span of 2 bases. CDR3 length: 13 residues. CDR3 sequence (DNA): TGTGCCAGCAGCTTGGTCAGCACAGATACGCAGTATTTT. Translation: CASSLVSTDTQYF. Drawing the rest from reference TRBV5-6 and TRBJ2-3, the complete variable domain is DAGVTQSPTHLIKTRGQQVTLRCSPKSGHDTVSWYQQALGQGPQFIFQYYEEEERQRGNFPDRFSGHQFPNYSSELNVNALLLGDSALYLCASSLVSTDTQYFGPGTRLTVL.

The chain links TRBV5-6 to TRBJ1-2; D call uncertain. The CDR3 sequence is 13 residues long. The V gene's germline CDR1 is SGHDT and CDR2 YYEEEE. V lost 5 bases, J lost 0 bases, and 8 bases lay in between. CDR3 protein: CASRKRTNYGYTF. DNA for the CDR3: TGTGCCAGCAGGAAGAGAACTAACTATGGCTACACCTTC.

The J gene is TRBJ1-2, the V gene TRBV18, with 8 bases fitting TRBD1. V was pared by 6 bases and J by 4 bases, with 7 bases of the junction left unmatched. This CDR3 region has 14 residues. From germline, CDR1 is KGHSH and CDR2 LQKENI. The CDR3 sequence is CASSPDRAGYGYTF. In nucleotides, the CDR3 is TGTGCCAGCTCGCCGGACAGGGCGGGCTATGGCTACACCTTC.

The chain has TRBV9 and TRBJ1-6, with 10 bases aligning to TRBD1. The V segment lost 4 bases and the J segment 7 bases; nucleotides outside the gene matches: 17. In germline, CDR1 is SGDLS, CDR2 YYNGEE. CDR3 length equals 19 residues. The CDR3 coding sequence is TGTGCCAGCAGCACGAGGGGCCTAGGACAGGGGGTATGGAATTCACCCCTCCACTTT. It encodes CASSTRGLGQGVWNSPLHF. The full variable domain, its missing parts supplied by reference TRBV9 and TRBJ1-6, is DSGVTQTPKHLITATGQRVTLRCSPRSGDLSVYWYQQSLDQGLQFLIQYYNGEERAKGNILERFSAQQFPDLHSELNLSSLELGDSALYFCASSTRGLGQGVWNSPLHFGNGTRLTVT.

The rearrangement links TRBV5-1 to TRBJ2-5, with D tentatively TRBD2 (5 bases). The germline gives CDR1 SGHRS, CDR2 YFSETQ. V dropped 0 bases and J dropped 0 bases, with 9 bases sitting between them. CDR3 length: 15 amino acids. The CDR3 protein is CASSLGRVYQETQYF. The DNA of the CDR3 is TGCGCCAGCAGCTTGGGGCGGGTATACCAAGAGACCCAGTACTTC.

This clone was seen a single time. The chain has TRBV7-6 and TRBJ1-4; the D is unclear. V lost 5 bases to trimming and J lost 1 base, with 14 bases between them. The CDR3 sequence is 16 residues long. Looked up from germline, CDR1 is SGHVS and CDR2 is FNYEAQ. The CDR3 is CASSTRDTKTNEKLFF. CDR3 nucleotides: TGTGCCAGCAGCACACGAGACACGAAAACTAATGAAAAACTGTTTTTT.

The chain joins TRBV6-1 to TRBJ2-1; D unresolved. CDR3 size: 12 residues. V dropped 7 bases and J dropped 4 bases, with 8 bases sitting between them. CDR1 and CDR2 (germline): MNHNS, SASEGT. In DNA form, the CDR3 reads TGTGCCAGCACTAAACAATACAATGAGCAGTTCTTC. Its protein is CASTKQYNEQFF.

V usage is TRBV6-5 and J usage is TRBJ1-2; D may be TRBD1 (6 bases). The germline gives CDR1 MNHEY, CDR2 SVGAGI. The CDR3 spans 14 residues. Trimming removed 5 bases at V and 6 bases at J, with 16 bases between. CDR3 bases: TGTGCCAGCAGTCTCATGGGGGGGGCGGATGGCTACACCTTC. It encodes CASSLMGGADGYTF.

DNA for the CDR3: TGTGCCAGCAATCAGGGTGCAGATACGCAGTATTTT. Translation: CASNQGADTQYF. V gene TRBV2 combines with J gene TRBJ2-3; a possible D gene is TRBD1 (5 bases). Trimming removed 7 bases from V and 4 bases from J, with 9 bases in between. Germline values: CDR1 SNHLY, CDR2 FYNNEI. The CDR3 has 12 amino acids.

The V and J genes are TRBV14 and TRBJ1-1; tentative D call: TRBD1 (5 bases). The CDR3 is 13 residues long. Germline V lookup: CDR1 SGHDN, CDR2 FVKESK. Trimming took 10 bases from V and 5 from J, leaving 17 bases between them. The CDR3 spells CATQVTPGTEAFF. CDR3 bases: TGTGCCACCCAAGTGACCCCAGGGACTGAAGCTTTCTTT.

V and J are TRBV4-1 and TRBJ1-4, with D tentatively TRBD1 (6 bases). V lost 1 base and J lost 3, with 9 bases in between. Germline loops: CDR1 MGHRA, CDR2 YSYEKL. There are 15 residues in the CDR3. CDR3 in amino acids: CASSQGTDSNEKLFF. CDR3 sequence (DNA): TGCGCCAGCAGCCAAGGGACAGATTCTAATGAAAAACTGTTTTTT.

The chain couples TRBV6-4 to TRBJ2-3; 13 positions match TRBD2. Germline-derived CDR1 and CDR2 are MRHNA and SNTAGT. V shed 5 bases and J 1 base; nucleotides not matched to a gene: 3. This CDR3 spans 16 amino acids. The CDR3 DNA is TGTGCCAGCAGTTGGACTAGCGGGAGAGGCACAGATACGCAGTATTTT. This translates into CASSWTSGRGTDTQYF.

CDR3 residues: CASGRQGFVGELFF. In DNA, the CDR3 is TGTGCCAGCGGAAGGCAGGGGTTCGTGGGGGAGCTGTTTTTT. This sequence joins TRBV7-9 and TRBJ2-2, with D possibly being TRBD1 (6 bases). The CDR3 has 14 residues. V shed 8 bases and J shed 8 bases, with 18 bases lying between them. Germline loops: CDR1 SEHNR, CDR2 FQNEAQ (reference sequence).

As to this clone: One junction end disagrees with the germline gene, perhaps due to a read error. V and J are TRBV29-1 and TRBJ1-1; D remains unclear. The CDR3 contains 16 residues. Per the germline V gene, CDR1 is SQVTM and CDR2 is ANQGSEA. As DNA, the CDR3 is TGCAGCGTTAAAGATGGTCCTCCGGGAGGGAACACTGAAGCTTTCTTT. Residues: CSVKDGPPGGNTEAFF.

J is TRBJ1-2 and V is TRBV5-8; D gene uncertain. CDR1 SGHTS and CDR2 YDEGEE come from the germline V gene. The V gene lost 5 bases and the J gene lost 0 bases, with 11 bases spanning the gap. The CDR3 covers 14 residues. CDR3 amino acids: CASSGQSTNYGYTF. CDR3 nucleotides: TGTGCCAGCAGTGGGCAAAGTACTAACTATGGCTACACCTTC.

The gene calls are TRBV19 and TRBJ2-3; D perhaps matches TRBD2 (5 bases). CDR1 LNHDA and CDR2 SQIVND come from the germline V gene (reference sequence). Trimming cost V 5 bases and J 6 bases, with 21 bases left between them. The CDR3 is 16 residues long. CDR3 loop: CASSPSHRGRVDTQYF. CDR3 nucleotide sequence: TGTGCCAGTAGTCCCTCACATAGAGGGAGAGTCGATACGCAGTATTTT.